These 2 T cell receptor beta chains came from one sample sequenced in a study of blood T cell repertoires in COVID-19. Measured with immunoSEQ multiplex PCR; TCRdb has only the in-frame clones, and not every one. The sample records about 60,000 clones, about 70% being singletons. Sample: peripheral blood. Source of these receptors: an elderly woman with acute or convalescent COVID-19.

This clone appeared a few times. V and J are TRBV11-2 and TRBJ2-3; the D gene is possibly TRBD2 (5 bases). The CDR3 is 14 residues long. Deletions cut 3 bases from V and 3 bases from J, with 10 bases between. Germline CDR1 SGHAT, CDR2 FQNNGV. The CDR3 coding sequence is TGTGCCAGCAGCTTGGGTGGCGGGACAGATACGCAGTATTTT. The encoded protein is CASSLGGGTDTQYF.

The V gene is TRBV10-3, the J gene TRBJ1-1; 8 bases align to TRBD1. This CDR3 is built from 16 residues. J gave up 1 base and V 2 bases, and 6 bases lay outside the gene matches. Germline assignment: CDR1 ENHRY and CDR2 SYGVKD. This CDR3 is CAISENRGGRNTEAFF. DNA for the CDR3: TGTGCCATCAGTGAGAACAGGGGGGGGAGGAACACTGAAGCTTTCTTT.